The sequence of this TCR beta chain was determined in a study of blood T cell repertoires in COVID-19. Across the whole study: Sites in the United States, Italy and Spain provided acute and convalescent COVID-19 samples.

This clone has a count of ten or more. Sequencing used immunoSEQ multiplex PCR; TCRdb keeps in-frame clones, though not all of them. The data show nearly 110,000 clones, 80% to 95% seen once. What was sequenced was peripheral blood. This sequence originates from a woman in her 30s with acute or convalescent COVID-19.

CDR3 sequence: CSARDSREGYTF. DNA of the CDR3: TGCAGCGCCAGGGACAGTCGAGAAGGCTACACCTTC. J is TRBJ1-2 and V is TRBV29-1; TRBD1 aligns across 7 bases. Trimming took 7 bases from V and 8 from J; bases not matched to a gene: 10. Per germline, CDR1 SQVTM and CDR2 ANQGSEA. The CDR3 consists of 12 residues. The whole variable domain, remainder taken from reference TRBV29-1 and TRBJ1-2, is SAVISQKPSRDICQRGTSLTIQCQVDSQVTMMFWYRQQPGQSLTLIATANQGSEATYESGFVIDKFPISRPNLTFSTLTVSNMSPEDSSIYLCSARDSREGYTFGSGTRLTVV.